This T cell receptor beta chain appears in the sequencing data of a study of blood T cell repertoires in COVID-19. Looking at the study overall: Collection of acute and convalescent COVID-19 samples took place in the United States, Italy and Spain. Sources were T cells, B-cell-depleted T cells, or PBMCs; the material itself was cDNA or gDNA.

Per the study methods: Amplified reference gene primers provided the basis for estimating nucleated cell counts. TCRdb keeps only in-frame clones here, not all; method: immunoSEQ multiplex PCR. Clone size and V and J calls were adopted from that table, with D and trimming inferred from the DNA. The data contain about 200,000 clones, roughly 90% of them singletons. The TCR was taken from a man aged 50-60 years with acute or convalescent COVID-19. The sample was peripheral blood.

CDR3: CASSGTIPGETQYF. CDR3 nucleotides: TGTGCCAGCAGTGGGACAATCCCGGGAGAGACCCAGTACTTC. The rearrangement links TRBV2 to TRBJ2-5, with a weak D call TRBD1 (5 bases). Looked up from germline, CDR1 is SNHLY and CDR2 is FYNNEI. The V gene lost 4 bases and the J gene lost 4 bases, with 13 bases spanning the gap. This CDR3 has 14 amino acids. Together with reference TRBV2 and TRBJ2-5, the CDR3 gives the full variable domain: EPEVTQTPSHQVTQMGQEVILRCVPISNHLYFYWYRQILGQKVEFLVSFYNNEISEKSEIFDDQFSVERPDGSNFTLKIRSTKLEDSAMYFCASSGTIPGETQYFGPGTRLLVL.